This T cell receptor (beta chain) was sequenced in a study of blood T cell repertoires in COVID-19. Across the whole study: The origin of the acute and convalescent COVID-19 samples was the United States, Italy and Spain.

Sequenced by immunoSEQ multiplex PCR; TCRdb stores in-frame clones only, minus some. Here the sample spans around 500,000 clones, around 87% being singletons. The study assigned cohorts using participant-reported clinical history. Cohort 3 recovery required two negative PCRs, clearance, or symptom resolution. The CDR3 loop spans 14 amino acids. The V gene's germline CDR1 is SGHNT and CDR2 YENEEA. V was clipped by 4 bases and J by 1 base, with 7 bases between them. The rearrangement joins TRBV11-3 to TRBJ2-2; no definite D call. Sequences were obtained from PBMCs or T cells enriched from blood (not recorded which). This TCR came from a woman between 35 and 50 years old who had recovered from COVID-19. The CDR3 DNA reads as TGTGCCAGCAGCTACCGGAGGAACACCGGGGAGCTGTTTTTT. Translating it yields CASSYRRNTGELFF.